This section outlines one TCR beta chain sequence together with its context. Its antigen is still unknown. No base quality values were provided; no much bigger clone lies one nucleotide off. Reading from cysteine to phenylalanine, the CDR3 counts 15 amino acids. Only the CDR3 DNA is retained, 45 bases long and in frame from the first base. Trimmed from V: 5 bases; trimmed from J: 9 bases; junction bases lacking a gene match: 6. As encoded in the germline V gene (reference sequence), CDR1 is MNHEY while CDR2 is SMNVEV. This sample stems from a study of shared clonotypes between healthy human individuals (dated by TCRdb to between 2020 and 2021). With regard to the full study: The cohort included three men and a couple of women between 18 and 49 years of age. For each donor, three plates each were used for CD4 naive and CD4 memory, two plates were used for CD8 naive, and one plate was used for CD8 memory. Blood TCR repertoires of five healthy adults were deeply sequenced to estimate repertoire size and the extent of clonotype sharing between individuals. Libraries were prepared and TCR repertoires were sequenced by different laboratories using diverse techniques, in order to increase sequencing depth and limit assay-specific biases. Per donor, leukapheresis produced somewhere between about 0.8 and 9.5 billion PBMCs. Overall study outcomes, separate from this receptor: Larger estimated clonotype richness was generally found for naive subsets than for memory subsets. The small number of donors limited the genetic and exposure-history diversity represented. When a handful of donors were compared, the shared fraction of clonotypes was around 5% for naive CD4, approximately 3.5% for naive CD8, 2.3% for memory CD4, and 0.4% for memory CD8. Compared with non-shared clonotypes, clonotypes shared by all four sorted-subset donors had higher generation probabilities. Sampling was restricted to blood, and TCR repertoires in tissue are likely to differ from TCR repertoires in blood. Based on pairwise subsampling, the degree of clonotype sharing among donors was expected to be affected by sequencing depth. Rarefaction of sorted-subset datasets indicated incomplete sequencing despite the large sequencing depth.

TCR CDR3 regions were amplified from genomic DNA by multiplex PCR using the deep immunoSEQ assay. Extracted genomic DNA from each cell subset was distributed evenly across all wells of several immunoSEQ 96-well plates, and each plate was treated as a replicate. For sorted subsets, roughly 200 ng of genomic DNA, equivalent to some 33,000 T cell genomes, went into each replicate PCR. Purified libraries were quantified with a Qubit 3.0 fluorometer, sized on a Bioanalyzer 2100, and re-quantified with the KAPA Library Quantification kit. Every immunoSEQ 96-well plate was sequenced on a dedicated single-read 150-cycle Illumina NextSeq 550 flow cell. In the authors' own workflow: Because the immunoSEQ output held only junctional sequences and lacked quality scores, the filtering could not match the filtering applied to full-length reads. Sequences were annotated with PyIR, a Python wrapper for IgBLAST v1.9, using IMGT germline references to assign V/J genes and CDR3. Reads were filtered out if the reads had weak V/J assignments (E-value above 1e-6), no CDR3, stop codons, out-of-frame junctions, or ambiguous translated residues. V3J clonotypes were defined as sequences sharing an identical inferred V gene, J gene, and CDR3 amino acid sequence. The percentage overlap between two repertoires was calculated by dividing the number of shared unique clonotypes by the size of the smaller repertoire. Three approaches were used to assess repertoire richness: RTK rarefaction, the Chao1 estimator, and Recon v2.1 estimates of unobserved clonotypes. For all TCRbeta clonotypes obtained by the gDNA method from a few donors, generation probabilities were computed with OLGA. Imported from immuneACCESS, the table was reduced by TCRdb to in-frame sequences with V and J called. These copies leave out some clones; in studies compared against another copy, an unresolved V gene accounts for under half, and the cause of the remainder is not known. That table gives V, J and clone size, and the DNA gave D and trimming. The table for this sample lists about 680,000 clones; around 92% of them were counted only once. The ten largest clones capture more than 20% of the sample.

CD8 naive samples were CD45RO-negative cells positively selected for CCR7, giving a CD45RA+CCR7+ population that excluded TemRA cells. Healthy HIV-negative adults with no recently reported acute infections or vaccinations were included as donors. Every donor was a Caucasian adult residing in Nashville, Tennessee, USA. Blood was obtained by leukapheresis, after which PBMCs were separated by Ficoll-Histopaque density gradient centrifugation and cryopreserved in liquid nitrogen vapor phase. Purity and quantity of every magnetically sorted T cell population were checked by analytical flow cytometry. Each sorted fraction had its genomic DNA isolated and then quantified by UV absorbance on a Nanodrop 2000c.

Sequenced material: naive CD8+ T cells sorted from blood. This specimen's cell subset or site label, per the study, means: CD45RA+CCR7+. Recombination linked TRBV27 to TRBJ2-1, with 14 junctional bases fitting TRBD2. The clonotype originates from a man aged 30 to 45 in good health. The CDR3 corresponds to CASSAGTSGRVEQFF. DNA sequence: TGTGCCAGCAGTGCCGGGACTAGCGGGAGAGTTGAGCAGTTCTTC.